Each of the 19 T cell receptor beta chains below was sequenced from the same sample in a study of T cell responses to AZD1222 COVID-19 vaccine. Assay used: immunoSEQ multiplex PCR; TCRdb lists only in-frame clones, some missing. In the table there are just over 8,000 clones, roughly 90% of which are singletons. The input for sequencing was peripheral blood, taken 28 days after the second AZD1222 dose. The source is an adult who received the AZD1222 COVID-19 vaccine.

V is TRBV11-2 and J is TRBJ1-2; D ambiguous. Trimming pared 10 bases from V and 5 bases from J, leaving 17 bases between. CDR1 and CDR2 (germline): SGHAT, FQNNGV. The CDR3 runs 13 residues. CDR3 DNA: TGTGCCACCGCAGCCGGGCCAGGTTATGGCTACACCTTC. Translated: CATAAGPGYGYTF.

The chain uses TRBV15 and TRBJ1-1; 7 bases agree with TRBD1. This CDR3 has 15 amino acids. CDR1 LNHNV and CDR2 YYDKDF come from the germline V gene (reference sequence). Trimming at V came to 3 bases and at J to 5 bases, leaving 9 bases not matched to a gene. The CDR3 sequence: CATSRALGGLTEAFF. The CDR3 coding sequence is TGTGCCACCAGCAGGGCGTTAGGGGGCTTGACTGAAGCTTTCTTT.

J is TRBJ2-1 and V is TRBV5-1; D is perhaps TRBD2 (5 bases). The germline V gene has CDR1 SGHRS and CDR2 YFSETQ. V lost 4 bases and J lost 10, with 12 bases in between. CDR3 length equals 12 residues. The CDR3 region is CASSPESGEQFF. CDR3 nucleotides: TGCGCCAGCAGCCCCGAAAGCGGCGAGCAGTTCTTC.

CDR3 amino acids: CASSSRGGISTDTQYF. The CDR3 nucleotides are TGTGCCAGCAGCTCGAGGGGCGGGATTAGCACAGATACGCAGTATTTT. The genes are TRBV7-9 and TRBJ2-3; D might be TRBD2 (6 bases). CDR3 length: 16 amino acids. The germline V and J ends were trimmed by 4 bases and 0 bases, with 14 bases remaining between them. Germline V gene data show CDR1 as SEHNR and CDR2 as FQNEAQ (reference sequence).

J is TRBJ1-1 and V is TRBV29-1; unclear D gene. The V gene lost 3 bases and the J gene lost 4 bases, with 15 bases spanning the gap. The germline CDR1 and CDR2 sequences are SQVTM and ANQGSEA. CDR3 length: 14 residues. DNA for the CDR3: TGCAGCGTTGATGAGCCTACACGAGGCACTGAAGCTTTCTTT. As protein: CSVDEPTRGTEAFF. The whole variable domain, filled in from reference TRBV29-1 and TRBJ1-1, reads SAVISQKPSRDICQRGTSLTIQCQVDSQVTMMFWYRQQPGQSLTLIATANQGSEATYESGFVIDKFPISRPNLTFSTLTVSNMSPEDSSIYLCSVDEPTRGTEAFFGQGTRLTVV.

This chain uses TRBV2 with TRBJ1-5, with a weak D call TRBD1 (6 bases). Germline values: CDR1 SNHLY, CDR2 FYNNEI. The V end was cut by 7 bases, the J end by 5 bases, with 12 bases between. This CDR3 comprises 13 residues. CDR3 sequence (DNA): TGTGCCAGCAATGGGGGGCAGGATCAGCCCCAGCATTTT. Amino acid sequence: CASNGGQDQPQHF.

J is TRBJ1-1 and V is TRBV28; a possible D gene is TRBD1 (5 bases). V lost 3 bases and J 4 bases, leaving 9 bases between the germline ends. Germline V gene lookup returns CDR1 MDHEN and CDR2 SYDVKM. The CDR3 spans 13 residues. This CDR3 reads CASSFGGSTEAFF. As DNA, the CDR3 is TGTGCCAGCAGTTTTGGGGGAAGCACTGAAGCTTTCTTT.

This chain links TRBV6-2 or TRBV6-3 with TRBJ2-7; the D call may be TRBD1 or TRBD2 (5 bases each). The CDR3 has 14 residues. Germline-derived CDR1 and CDR2 are MNHEY and SVGEGT. The V end lost 0 bases, the J end lost 10 bases, and 16 bases lay between the germline ends. The CDR3, as DNA: TGTGCCAGCAGTTACTCCGGGACCCCTGCCCTCCAGTACTTC. Encoded protein: CASSYSGTPALQYF.

This rearrangement joins TRBV7-2 to TRBJ1-5; TRBD1 matches at 7 bases. CDR1 and CDR2 from the germline V gene are SGHTA and FQGNSA. The V segment lost 6 bases and the J segment 0 bases; nucleotides outside the gene matches: 8. The CDR3 sequence is 16 residues long. This CDR3 reads CASSLTGDYSNQPQHF. CDR3 bases: TGTGCCAGCAGTCTTACAGGGGACTATAGCAATCAGCCCCAGCATTTT.

The chain recombines TRBV7-2 with TRBJ2-3; no reliable D call. The CDR3 spans 13 residues. V shed 4 bases and J shed 4 bases, with 9 bases lying between them. CDR1 is SGHTA, CDR2 FQGNSA, per germline. The CDR3 loop reads CASSSSTADTQYF. The CDR3 DNA sequence: TGTGCCAGCAGCTCAAGCACGGCAGATACGCAGTATTTT.

V and J are TRBV27 and TRBJ2-2, with TRBD2 as a possible D gene (5 bases). The CDR3 contains 15 residues. The V gene's germline CDR1 is MNHEY and CDR2 SMNVEV (reference sequence). Deletions cut 4 bases from V and 2 bases from J, with 11 bases between. The CDR3 reads CASSWQRPNTGELFF. The CDR3 bases are TGTGCCAGCAGTTGGCAGCGGCCAAACACCGGGGAGCTGTTTTTT.

Only a few counts were recorded for this clone. This sequence joins TRBV25-1 and TRBJ2-1; D uncertain. In germline, CDR1 is MGHDK, CDR2 SYGVNS. Trimming removed 7 bases at V and 4 bases at J, with 11 bases between. The length of the CDR3 is 13 residues. DNA of the CDR3: TGTGCCAGCATCAGTCCTTTATACAATGAGCAGTTCTTC. Its protein is CASISPLYNEQFF. The entire variable domain, with the rest obtained from reference TRBV25-1 and TRBJ2-1, is as follows: EADIYQTPRYLVIGTGKKITLECSQTMGHDKMYWYQQDPGMELHLIHYSYGVNSTEKGDLSSESTVSRIRTEHFPLTLESARPSHTSQYLCASISPLYNEQFFGPGTRLTVL.

The CDR3 reads CSVGRGGNYGYTF. CDR3 DNA sequence: TGCAGCGTTGGACGGGGGGGGAACTATGGCTACACCTTC. V usage is TRBV29-1 and J usage is TRBJ1-2, with D perhaps TRBD1 (5 bases). Trimming stripped 4 bases from V and 2 bases from J, with 11 bases between. This CDR3 is built from 13 residues. CDR1 is SQVTM and CDR2 is ANQGSEA in the germline V gene.

The rearrangement links TRBV3-1 (or the pseudogene TRBV3-2) to TRBJ1-2, with D unresolved. V dropped 7 bases and J dropped 4 bases, with 10 bases sitting between them. Germline V gene data show CDR1 as LGHDT and CDR2 as YNNKEL (reference sequence). This CDR3 is 12 amino acids long. The CDR3 loop is CASTSLGYGYTF. The CDR3 region has the DNA TGTGCCAGCACCTCGTTGGGCTATGGCTACACCTTC.

The rearrangement links TRBV24-1 to TRBJ1-5, with a weak D call TRBD1 (5 bases). The CDR3 spans 14 residues. CDR1 KGHDR and CDR2 SFDVKD come from the germline V gene. Trimming took off 4 bases at V and 7 bases at J, with 13 bases between the two ends. Here the CDR3 reads CATSEPGMGQPQHF. In nucleotides, the CDR3 is TGTGCCACCAGTGAGCCAGGGATGGGGCAGCCCCAGCATTTT.

This rearrangement joins TRBV5-4 to TRBJ1-1; no firm D call. Germline CDR1 reads SGHNT; CDR2 reads YYREEE (reference sequence). The CDR3 has 14 amino acids. Deletions cut 0 bases from V and 2 bases from J, with 8 bases between. CDR3 sequence (DNA): TGTGCCAGCAGCTTGGAGGCGGGCAACACTGAAGCTTTCTTT. Translated: CASSLEAGNTEAFF.

The chain uses TRBV5-6 and TRBJ2-7, with 11 bases matching TRBD2. The germline CDR1 and CDR2 sequences are SGHDT and YYEEEE. Trimming at V came to 1 base and at J to 0 bases, leaving 3 bases not matched to a gene. This CDR3 has 16 residues. CDR3: CASSLPSGGISYEQYF. The CDR3 DNA sequence: TGTGCCAGCAGCTTGCCTAGCGGGGGGATCTCCTACGAGCAGTACTTC.

For the CDR3, the DNA is TGTGCCAGCACCGACAGGGAGAGCATGAACACTGAAGCTTTCTTT. The encoded protein is CASTDRESMNTEAFF. The rearrangement uses TRBV5-4 and TRBJ1-1; 7 bases map to TRBD1. Germline V gene sequence: CDR1 SGHNT, CDR2 YYREEE (reference sequence). J was trimmed by 0 bases and V by 6 bases; bases with no gene match: 8. This CDR3 spans 15 amino acids.

V is TRBV6-1 and J is TRBJ1-2, with 11 bases aligning to TRBD1. Germline-derived CDR1 and CDR2 are MNHNS and SASEGT. This CDR3 contains 14 residues. Germline trimming cut 3 bases from V and 8 bases from J; bases unmatched to any gene: 5. The CDR3 region has the DNA TGTGCCAGCAGTGACGGACAGGGGGCTTCGGGCTACACCTTC. It codes for CASSDGQGASGYTF.